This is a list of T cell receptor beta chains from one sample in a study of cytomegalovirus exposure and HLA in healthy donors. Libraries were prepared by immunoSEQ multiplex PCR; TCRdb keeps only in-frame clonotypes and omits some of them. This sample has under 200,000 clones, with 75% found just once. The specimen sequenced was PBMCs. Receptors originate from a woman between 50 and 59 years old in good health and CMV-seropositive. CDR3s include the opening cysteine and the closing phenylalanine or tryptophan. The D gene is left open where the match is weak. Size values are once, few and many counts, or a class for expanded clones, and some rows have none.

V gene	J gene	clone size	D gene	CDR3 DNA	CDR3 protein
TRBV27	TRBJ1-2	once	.	TGTGCCAGCAGTCCCCGAGCAATGCCTTCGGTGGATGGCTACACCTTC	CASSPRAMPSVDGYTF
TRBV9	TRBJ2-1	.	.	TGTGCCAGCAGCGTCGGCGGACACTCCTACAATGAGCAGTTCTTC	CASSVGGHSYNEQFF
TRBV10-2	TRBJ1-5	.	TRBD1	TGCGCCAGCAGTGTTGGACAGGGGGCGAATCAGCCCCAGCATTTT	CASSVGQGANQPQHF
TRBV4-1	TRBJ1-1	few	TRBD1	TGCGCCAGCAGCCAAGAGGTTCGGACAGGGGCGAGAGCTTTCTTT	CASSQEVRTGARAFF
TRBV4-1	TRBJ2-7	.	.	TGCGCCAGCAGCCTCGGAGTACTGAGCTCCTACGAGCAGTACTTC	CASSLGVLSSYEQYF
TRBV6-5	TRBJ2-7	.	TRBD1	TGTGCCAGCAGTTCGCCGGGACAGGTCCCCCTCTACGAGCAGTACTTC	CASSSPGQVPLYEQYF
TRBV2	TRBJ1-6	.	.	TGTGCCAGCAGAGAATCGAGCGGGAAGGGTAATTCACCCCTTCACTTT	CASRESSGKGNSPLHF
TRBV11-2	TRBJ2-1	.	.	TGTGCCAGCAGCCCCCATGGCAGGGGCATGAGCAATGAGCAGTTCTTC	CASSPHGRGMSNEQFF
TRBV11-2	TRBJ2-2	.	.	TGTGCCAGCAGCTTCGGACTCCCGAACACCGGGGAGCTGTTTTTT	CASSFGLPNTGELFF
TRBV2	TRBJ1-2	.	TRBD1	TGTGCCAGCAGTGAAGGGACAGGGAGCTATGGCTACACCTTC	CASSEGTGSYGYTF
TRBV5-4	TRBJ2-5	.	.	TGTGCCAGCAGCGTCGGGACTCCCGGCGAGACCCAGTACTTC	CASSVGTPGETQYF
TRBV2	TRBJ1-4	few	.	TGTGCCAGCAGTGAAGCGCTTCCAGCTAATGAAAAACTGTTTTTT	CASSEALPANEKLFF
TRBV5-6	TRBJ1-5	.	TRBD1	TGTGCCAGCAGTTATCGACAGGGGTCTGGCAATCAGCCCCAGCATTTT	CASSYRQGSGNQPQHF
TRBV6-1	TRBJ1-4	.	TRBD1	TGTGCCAGCAGTGCCGGGACAGCAACTAATGAAAAACTGTTTTTT	CASSAGTATNEKLFF
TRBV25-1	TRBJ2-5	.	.	TGTGCCAGCAGTCCGCAGGAGGGGTACCAAGAGACCCAGTACTTC	CASSPQEGYQETQYF
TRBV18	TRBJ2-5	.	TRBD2	TGTGCCAGCTCACCCGCCCCCGGGAGGGAGACCCAGTACTTC	CASSPAPGRETQYF
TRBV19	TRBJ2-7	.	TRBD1	TGTGCCAGTAGTATAACCGGGACAGGGCTTTTCGAGCAGTACTTC	CASSITGTGLFEQYF
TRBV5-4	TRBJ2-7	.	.	TGTGCCAGCAGCTTGGGAGGAGCCTACTACGAGCAGTACTTC	CASSLGGAYYEQYF
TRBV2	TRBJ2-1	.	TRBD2	TGTGCCAGCAGTTCCCGTGGTAGCGGGGCTTACAATGAGCAGTTCTTC	CASSSRGSGAYNEQFF
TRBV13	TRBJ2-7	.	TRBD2	TGTGCCAGCAGCTCCATCCGCGGGGGGAGCTCCTACGAGCAGTACTTC	CASSSIRGGSSYEQYF
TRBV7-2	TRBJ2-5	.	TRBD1	TGTGCCAGCAGCTTAGACCAGGGGGTGAAGACCCAGTACTTC	CASSLDQGVKTQYF
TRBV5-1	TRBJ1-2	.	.	TGCGCCAGCAGCTTGGCGGCAGGAACTAACTATGGCTACACCTTC	CASSLAAGTNYGYTF
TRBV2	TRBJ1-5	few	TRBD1	TGTGCCAGCAGTTGGGACAGCAGCAATCAGCCCCAGCATTTT	CASSWDSSNQPQHF
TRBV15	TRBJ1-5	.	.	TGTGCCACCAGCAGAGATCCGAGGCAGGGAATCAATCAGCCCCAGCATTTT	CATSRDPRQGINQPQHF
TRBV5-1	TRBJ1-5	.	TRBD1	TGCGCCAGCAGCTTTACGACAGGGGGCGATCAGCCCCAGCATTTT	CASSFTTGGDQPQHF
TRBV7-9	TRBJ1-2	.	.	TGTGCCAGCAGCTTAGGTGATCGGGGTAGCGGTGATGGCTACACCTTC	CASSLGDRGSGDGYTF
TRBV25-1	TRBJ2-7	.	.	TGTGCCAGCAGCTCTAAGGACAGTATGTACTTC	CASSSKDSMYF
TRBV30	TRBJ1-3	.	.	TGTGCCGAGAACCACCAGGGCTCGGGAAACACCATATATTTT	CAENHQGSGNTIYF
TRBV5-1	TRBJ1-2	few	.	TGCGCCAGCAGCTTGGGTATCTATGGCTACACCTTC	CASSLGIYGYTF
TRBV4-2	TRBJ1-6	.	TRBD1	TGTGCCAGCAGCCAAGGTAGACAGGGTAATTCACCCCTCCACTTT	CASSQGRQGNSPLHF
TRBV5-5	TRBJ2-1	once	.	TGTGCCAGCAGCTTCGTGGACATCGTACAATGGGAGCAGTTCTTC	CASSFVDIVQWEQFF
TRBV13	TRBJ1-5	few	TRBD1	TGTGCCAGCAGCTTAGGCCTGCGGACAGGGTTGGATCAGCCCCAGCATTTT	CASSLGLRTGLDQPQHF
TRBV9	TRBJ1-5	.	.	TGTGCCAGCAGCGTAGGAGTATCTGGCAATCAGCCCCAGCATTTT	CASSVGVSGNQPQHF
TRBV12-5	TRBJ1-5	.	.	TGTGCTAGTGGTGCCGGACAGACTAGCAATCAGCCCCAGCATTTT	CASGAGQTSNQPQHF
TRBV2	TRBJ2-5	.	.	TGTGCCAGCAGTGAGGGCAGCAGTTCCCAAGAGACCCAGTACTTC	CASSEGSSSQETQYF
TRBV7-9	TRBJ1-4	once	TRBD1	TGTGCCAGCAGCTTAGTAGACAGGGTGCGCGAAAAACTGTTTTTT	CASSLVDRVREKLFF
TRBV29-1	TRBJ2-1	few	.	TGCAGCGTTGACGAGTACCACTACAATGAGCAGTTCTTC	CSVDEYHYNEQFF
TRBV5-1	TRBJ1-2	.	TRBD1	TGCGCCAGCAGCTTGGGGACAGGGGGTGAATATGGCTACACCTTC	CASSLGTGGEYGYTF
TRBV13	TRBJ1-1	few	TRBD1	TGTGCCAGCAGCCTGACAGGGGACGCTGAAGCTTTCTTT	CASSLTGDAEAFF
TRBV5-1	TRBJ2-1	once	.	TGCGCCAGCAGCTTGGTGGCAGGGGCTTACAATGAGCAGTTCTTC	CASSLVAGAYNEQFF
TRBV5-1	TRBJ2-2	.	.	TGCGCCAGCAGCCCTTGGGACAAAGACACCGGGGAGCTGTTTTTT	CASSPWDKDTGELFF
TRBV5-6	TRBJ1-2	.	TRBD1	TGTGCCAGCAGCTTGGAGGGGGCGTATGGCTACACCTTC	CASSLEGAYGYTF
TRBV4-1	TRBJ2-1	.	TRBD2	TGCGCCAGCAGCCAACCATGGGGACTAGCGGGGGGTCCGTACAATGAGCAGTTCTTC	CASSQPWGLAGGPYNEQFF